Described below is a single TCR beta chain sequence and its context. Via MiXCR, TCRdb re-called the 5' RACE reads, giving one row per CDR3 protein. Of around 570,000 distinct CDR3 sequences in the sample, 9% to 10% are singletons; the top ten hold more than 2.5%. There are 16 residues in the CDR3. Germline loops: CDR1 SNHLY, CDR2 FYNNEI. Deletions cut 2 bases from V and 8 bases from J, with 19 bases between. The record originates from a study of identical twins. The same data also contributed to another study, on yellow fever vaccine responses in identical twins.

The TCR was taken from a woman aged 18-29 years in good health. This chain links TRBV2 with TRBJ2-1; D is possibly TRBD2 (7 bases). The specimen sequenced was PBMCs. CDR3 nucleotide sequence: TGTGCCAGCAGTGAATGGGAGGGACAAAATATTGATGAGCAGTTCTTC. Encoded protein: CASSEWEGQNIDEQFF. Full variable domain (remainder filled in from reference TRBV2 and TRBJ2-1): EPEVTQTPSHQVTQMGQEVILRCVPISNHLYFYWYRQILGQKVEFLVSFYNNEISEKSEIFDDQFSVERPDGSNFTLKIRSTKLEDSAMYFCASSEWEGQNIDEQFFGPGTRLTVL.